The 29 T cell receptor beta chains given below trace back to one sample, sequenced in a study of T cells in Graves' hyperthyroidism and ophthalmopathy. TCR beta CDR3 regions were amplified from RNA transcripts. Using the HTBI primer set, a first-round RT-PCR was run on the TCR CDR3. TCRdb ran MiXCR on the multiplex PCR reads and lists one entry per CDR3 protein. The sample yields hundreds of thousands of distinct CDR3 sequences, approximately 15% seen once. Sequencing input: blood. Receptor source: a woman aged 18-29 years with Graves' hyperthyroidism.

This clonotype was seen at least ten times. The rearrangement links TRBV7-2 to TRBJ1-2; TRBD1 aligns across 7 bases. Trimming cost V 0 bases and J 1 base; bases outside gene matches: 2. Germline lookup yields CDR1 SGHTA and CDR2 FQGNSA. The CDR3 is made up of 15 amino acids. CDR3 sequence (DNA): TGTGCCAGCAGCTTAGCGGGACAGTATAACTATGGCTACACCTTC. This gives the protein CASSLAGQYNYGYTF.

At least ten counts were recorded for this clonotype. The genes are TRBV6-1 and TRBJ2-2; the D gene is possibly TRBD1 (6 bases). The germline V and J ends were trimmed by 5 bases and 4 bases, with 20 bases remaining between them. From germline, CDR1 is MNHNS and CDR2 SASEGT. The CDR3 sequence is 17 residues long. CDR3 amino acids: CASSTGTGFLGTGELFF. The CDR3, as DNA: TGTGCCAGCAGTACCGGTACAGGGTTTTTGGGCACCGGGGAGCTGTTTTTT.

The chain is built from TRBV12-3 or TRBV12-4 and TRBJ2-7, with 9 bases fitting TRBD1. The CDR3 loop spans 13 amino acids. V lost 9 bases, J lost 4 bases, and 7 bases stayed unmatched. The CDR3: CASYRGPGYEQYF. The CDR3 coding sequence is TGTGCCAGTTACAGGGGGCCAGGGTACGAGCAGTACTTC.

This chain connects TRBV5-4 to TRBJ2-5; D gene uncertain. CDR3 length: 15 amino acids. V dropped 4 bases and J dropped 4 bases, with 17 bases sitting between them. The germline CDR1 and CDR2 sequences are SGHNT and YYREEE (reference sequence). CDR3 DNA sequence: TGTGCCAGCAGCAACACCGGCTTCCCGGGAGAGACCCAGTACTTC. This codes for CASSNTGFPGETQYF.

The J gene is TRBJ2-7, the V gene TRBV27, with D possibly TRBD1 on 5 matching bases. The CDR3 runs 14 residues. Trimming shortened V by 4 bases and J by 9 bases, and 19 bases separated the two germline ends. CDR1 MNHEY and CDR2 SMNVEV come from the germline V gene (reference sequence). This CDR3 reads CASSSTDRAYLQYF. The CDR3 DNA follows: TGTGCCAGCAGTTCAACCGACAGAGCTTATCTGCAGTACTTC.

This clonotype has at least ten counts. The genes are TRBV11-2 and TRBJ2-7, with TRBD2 as a possible D gene (5 bases). This CDR3 is built from 11 residues. V lost 5 bases to trimming and J lost 9 bases, with 11 bases between them. From germline, CDR1 is SGHAT and CDR2 FQNNGV. The CDR3 spells CASSPGVTQYF. The CDR3 coding sequence is TGTGCCAGCAGCCCCGGGGTAACGCAGTACTTC.

This clonotype was seen at least ten times. The chain couples TRBV28 to TRBJ2-2; 11 positions agree with TRBD2. V lost 5 bases and J lost 7; bases outside the gene matches: 6. Germline V gene data show CDR1 as MDHEN and CDR2 as SYDVKM. There are 15 residues in the CDR3. CDR3 region: CASSTSGRNGGELFF. Here the CDR3 DNA reads TGTGCCAGCAGTACTAGCGGGAGAAATGGCGGGGAGCTGTTTTTT.

The chain has TRBV2 and TRBJ2-2; 7 bases match TRBD1. This CDR3 is built from 14 residues. J gave up 4 bases and V 6 bases, and 5 bases lay outside the gene matches. The germline CDR1 and CDR2 sequences are SNHLY and FYNNEI. The chain's CDR3 is CASRSGTATGELFF. DNA for the CDR3: TGTGCCAGCAGGTCCGGGACAGCCACCGGGGAGCTGTTTTTT.

Many counts were recorded for this clonotype. The chain has TRBV30 and TRBJ1-2; TRBD1 aligns across 7 bases. The CDR3 loop spans 16 amino acids. Trimming cost V 6 bases and J 0 bases; bases outside gene matches: 13. Germline values: CDR1 GTSNPN, CDR2 SVGIG (reference sequence). DNA for the CDR3: TGTGCCTGCTCACGGCCCCGGGACAGCTCTAACTATGGCTACACCTTC. This sequence encodes CACSRPRDSSNYGYTF.

This clonotype was counted a few times. This chain connects TRBV24-1 to TRBJ1-5, with 7 bases matching TRBD1. The germline V gene has CDR1 KGHDR and CDR2 SFDVKD. Trimming cost V 7 bases and J 6 bases; bases outside gene matches: 8. The CDR3 extends over 14 amino acids. The CDR3 region has the DNA TGTGCCACCAGCGATACAGGGGTCACTCAGCCCCAGCATTTT. It specifies CATSDTGVTQPQHF.

A word on this clonotype: A much larger clone lies one base from this, so it may be a read error. J is TRBJ2-1 and V is TRBV14; 7 bases are shared with TRBD2. The CDR3 runs 16 residues. In germline, CDR1 is SGHDN, CDR2 FVKESK. CDR3: CASSPLAGVSYNEQLF. The CDR3, as DNA: TGTGCCAGCAGCCCTCTGGCGGGAGTGTCCTACAATGAGCAGCTCTTC. The variable domain in full, with the rest retrieved from reference TRBV14 and TRBJ2-1, is EAGVTQFPSHSVIEKGQTVTLRCDPISGHDNLYWYRRVMGKEIKFLLHFVKESKQDESGMPNNRFLAERTGGTYSTLKVQPAELEDSGVYFCASSPLAGVSYNEQLFGPGTRLTVL.

The gene calls are TRBV6-1 and TRBJ2-7, with 11 bases lining up with TRBD1. Germline loops: CDR1 MNHNS, CDR2 SASEGT. V lost 6 bases, J lost 5 bases, and 6 bases stayed unmatched. The CDR3 covers 14 residues. CDR3 residues: CASSMDRGPDEQYF. Written as DNA, the CDR3 is TGTGCCAGCAGCATGGACAGGGGGCCCGACGAGCAGTACTTC.

The rearrangement joins TRBV27 to TRBJ2-1; D may be TRBD1 or TRBD2 (5 bases each). CDR1 and CDR2 from the germline V gene are MNHEY and SMNVEV (reference sequence). Trimming removed 1 base from V and 10 bases from J, with 11 bases in between. The CDR3 runs to 13 residues. CDR3: CASSLWGGQEQFF. Written as DNA, the CDR3 is TGTGCCAGCAGTTTATGGGGCGGGCAAGAGCAGTTCTTC.

The gene calls are TRBV11-2 and TRBJ2-3; no firm D call. Trimming cost V 2 bases and J 0 bases, with 9 bases left between them. Per germline, CDR1 SGHAT and CDR2 FQNNGV. This CDR3 is built from 15 residues. The CDR3 DNA follows: TGTGCCAGCAGCTTATCCCTACCGAGCACAGATACGCAGTATTTT. Its translation: CASSLSLPSTDTQYF.

This clonotype appeared many times. This rearrangement joins TRBV18 to TRBJ2-3, with a weak D call TRBD2 (5 bases). CDR3 length: 14 amino acids. Trimming took off 2 bases at V and 4 bases at J, with 10 bases between the two ends. The V gene's germline CDR1 is KGHSH and CDR2 LQKENI. DNA of the CDR3: TGTGCCAGCTCACCAGCTTTCGGGGCAGATACGCAGTATTTT. Amino acid sequence: CASSPAFGADTQYF. Full variable domain (rest looked up from reference TRBV18 and TRBJ2-3): NAGVMQNPRHLVRRRGQEARLRCSPMKGHSHVYWYRQLPEEGLKFMVYLQKENIIDESGMPKERFSAEFPKEGPSILRIQQVVRGDSAAYFCASSPAFGADTQYFGPGTRLTVL.

This clonotype was counted ten times or more. V is TRBV2 and J is TRBJ2-3; D is perhaps TRBD2 (7 bases). The CDR3 has 14 residues. The germline CDR1 and CDR2 sequences are SNHLY and FYNNEI. Trimming took off 3 bases at V and 3 bases at J, with 10 bases between the two ends. The DNA for the CDR3 is TGTGCCAGCAGTGAGAGGGGGGGAACAGATACGCAGTATTTT. This codes for CASSERGGTDTQYF.

This clonotype was observed many times. The genes are TRBV18 and TRBJ2-3; no clear D. V was shortened by 2 bases and J by 2 bases, with 8 bases between the two germline ends. Germline CDR1 is KGHSH and CDR2 is LQKENI. The CDR3 is made up of 14 amino acids. Here the CDR3 reads CASSPIQFTDTQYF. The CDR3 DNA sequence: TGTGCCAGCTCACCAATCCAGTTCACAGATACGCAGTATTTT.

This clonotype showed up many times. The J gene is TRBJ1-2, the V gene TRBV3-1, with 7 positions matching TRBD1. This CDR3 region has 14 residues. V trimming: 3 bases; J trimming: 4 bases; junction bases outside the gene matches: 5. Germline V gene data show CDR1 as LGHDT and CDR2 as YNNKEL (reference sequence). The CDR3 coding sequence is TGTGCCAGCAGCCAGCGACAGGGCTTCTATGGCTACACCTTC. This translates into CASSQRQGFYGYTF.

The chain joins TRBV25-1 to TRBJ2-4, with TRBD1 identical over 8 bases. Germline assignment: CDR1 MGHDK and CDR2 SYGVNS. Trimming took 1 base from V and 2 from J; bases not matched to a gene: 10. The CDR3 has 18 residues. The CDR3 region has the DNA TGTGCCAGCAGTGAATCCCCGGACAGGGCCCCAACCAAAAACATTCAGTACTTC. It yields the protein CASSESPDRAPTKNIQYF.

This clonotype was recorded at least ten times. The chain links TRBV20-1 to TRBJ2-1; D is possibly TRBD1 (5 bases). The germline V and J ends were trimmed by 4 bases and 5 bases, with 12 bases remaining between them. The CDR3 loop spans 13 amino acids. Germline V gene lookup returns CDR1 DFQATT and CDR2 SNEGSKA (reference sequence). CDR3 DNA: TGCAGTGCTATGACAGTGACGGACAATGAGCAGTTCTTC. This codes for CSAMTVTDNEQFF.

The V gene is TRBV7-8, the J gene TRBJ2-3; D uncertain. The CDR3 contains 14 residues. Germline CDR1 reads SGHVS; CDR2 reads FQNEAQ. V was trimmed by 1 base and J by 6 bases, leaving 11 bases between them. The CDR3 DNA reads as TGTGCCAGCAGCTTAGTGGAGACGTTGGATACGCAGTATTTT. It is translated as CASSLVETLDTQYF.

Ten or more counts support this clonotype. V and J are TRBV7-2 and TRBJ2-7; 10 bases map to TRBD1. The germline V gene has CDR1 SGHTA and CDR2 FQGNSA. The V gene end was trimmed by 5 bases and the J gene end by 3 bases; junction bases not matched to a gene: 4. CDR3 size: 14 residues. The CDR3 DNA sequence: TGTGCCAGCAGCACGGGACAGGGGTACTACGAGCAGTACTTC. This translates into CASSTGQGYYEQYF.

There are a few counts of this clonotype. The J gene is TRBJ2-7, the V gene TRBV10-3; D is unresolved. Germline V CDR1 and CDR2: ENHRY, SYGVKD. CDR3 length: 13 amino acids. Trimming stripped 8 bases from V and 7 bases from J, with 18 bases between. The DNA for the CDR3 is TGTGCCATCGGACCAGAAGAAGTGGTAGAGCAGTACTTC. It is translated as CAIGPEEVVEQYF.

Many counts were recorded for this clonotype. This chain uses TRBV5-1 with TRBJ2-7; D is unclear. Looked up from germline, CDR1 is SGHRS and CDR2 is YFSETQ. The CDR3 is 12 amino acids. V lost 4 bases and J lost 6, with 11 bases in between. The CDR3 DNA follows: TGCGCCAGCAGCCGCCTCGGCACCGAGCAGTACTTC. It specifies CASSRLGTEQYF.

This clonotype was detected only a few times. V usage is TRBV4-3 and J usage is TRBJ2-7, with D hard to call. CDR1 and CDR2 from the germline V gene are LGHNA and YSLEER. CDR3 size: 14 residues. V was trimmed by 0 bases and J by 2 bases, leaving 8 bases between them. CDR3 amino acids: CASSQDTQAYEQYF. The DNA for the CDR3 is TGCGCCAGCAGCCAAGATACCCAGGCCTACGAGCAGTACTTC.

V is TRBV7-9 and J is TRBJ2-4; D may be TRBD1 or TRBD2 (5 bases each). Deletions cut 5 bases from V and 7 bases from J, with 15 bases between. The CDR3 covers 14 residues. Germline lookup yields CDR1 SEHNR and CDR2 FQNEAQ (reference sequence). The CDR3, as DNA: TGTGCCAGCAGCCCGGGTCCAAGGGACAACATTCAGTACTTC. Amino acid sequence: CASSPGPRDNIQYF.

This clonotype was seen more than once but under ten times. This chain connects TRBV4-1 to TRBJ1-5; D unresolved. The V end lost 0 bases, the J end lost 1 base, and 10 bases lay between the germline ends. This CDR3 spans 16 amino acids. The germline V gene encodes CDR1 MGHRA and CDR2 YSYEKL. Here the CDR3 DNA reads TGCGCCAGCAGCCAAGATGTGGTGGTAAGCAATCAGCCCCAGCATTTT. Translating it yields CASSQDVVVSNQPQHF.

This clonotype was detected many times. This chain connects TRBV7-2 to TRBJ1-4, with D hard to call. V was shortened by 6 bases and J by 0 bases, with 14 bases between the two germline ends. The V gene's germline CDR1 is SGHTA and CDR2 FQGNSA. CDR3 length: 16 amino acids. DNA for the CDR3: TGTGCCAGCAGTATAGGGTGGGGAGCAACTAATGAAAAACTGTTTTTT. Its translation is CASSIGWGATNEKLFF.

This chain links TRBV15 with TRBJ2-2; the D is unclear. Trimming removed 0 bases from V and 2 bases from J, with 1 base in between. The CDR3 is 13 amino acids. Germline CDR1 reads LNHNV; CDR2 reads YYDKDF (reference sequence). The CDR3 DNA is TGTGCCACCAGCAGAGATAACACCGGGGAGCTGTTTTTT. Amino acid sequence: CATSRDNTGELFF.